This T cell receptor (beta chain) comes out of a study of cytomegalovirus exposure and HLA in healthy donors. V shed 5 bases and J 7 bases; nucleotides not matched to a gene: 10. Germline loops: CDR1 SGHNT, CDR2 YENEEA. CDR3 length: 16 residues. Worth noting for this clone: As yet, its antigen is unknown.

In the PCR, 60 Vbeta and 13 Jbeta primers were used. TCRdb keeps only in-frame clones here, not all; method: immunoSEQ multiplex PCR. The table shows 70,000 to 80,000 clones, with roughly 86% occurring only once. General observations from the study: Being productive about 87% or about 30% of the time was typical of most TCR beta V segments in an earlier analysis. Several top significant clusters appeared, in a later analysis, to be linked to common viral pathogens.

V gene TRBV11-3 combines with J gene TRBJ2-1; 11 bases match TRBD2. The clonotype comes from a man between 18 and 35 years old in good health and CMV-seronegative. Material: PBMCs. This chain's CDR3 is CASSPRASGGRNEQFF. CDR3 sequence (DNA): TGTGCCAGCAGCCCCAGGGCTAGCGGGGGGAGGAATGAGCAGTTCTTC.